This is a list of T cell receptor beta chains from one sample in a study of cytomegalovirus exposure and HLA in healthy donors. TCRdb's table, derived via immunoSEQ multiplex PCR, lists solely in-frame clones and lacks some. The repertoire holds tens of thousands of clones, with around 89% as singletons. Sample: PBMCs. These receptors originate from a woman in her twenties or thirties in good health and CMV-seropositive. Both conserved end residues are part of each CDR3. D genes are given only for firm matches. Size is stated for part of the rows, as once, few or many counts, or as a class when the clone is expanded.

V gene	clone size	D gene	J gene	CDR3 protein	CDR3 DNA
TRBV11-2	.	TRBD1	TRBJ2-3	CASSLSSSPAGGNTQYF	TGTGCCAGCAGCTTATCTTCTTCCCCGGCAGGGGGAAATACGCAGTATTTT
TRBV6-5	.	TRBD1	TRBJ1-1	CASSYQGQGMSRVFF	TGTGCCAGCAGTTACCAAGGACAGGGCATGAGCAGGGTTTTCTTT
TRBV19	.	.	TRBJ2-1	CASSITREAYNEQFF	TGTGCCAGTAGTATAACGCGGGAAGCCTACAATGAGCAGTTCTTC
TRBV9	few	.	TRBJ2-2	CASSALGLNTGELFF	TGTGCCAGCAGCGCGCTAGGACTGAACACCGGGGAGCTGTTTTTT
TRBV5-1	.	.	TRBJ2-1	CASSLGFGNEQFF	TGCGCCAGCAGCTTGGGATTCGGCAATGAGCAGTTCTTC
TRBV19	.	.	TRBJ2-4	CASISPGAKNIQYF	TGTGCCAGTATTAGTCCGGGGGCCAAAAACATTCAGTACTTC
TRBV10-1	.	.	TRBJ2-5	CASTWGSLYQETQYF	TGCGCCAGCACCTGGGGCAGTTTGTACCAAGAGACCCAGTACTTC
TRBV4-2	.	.	TRBJ2-1	CASSQDRTQSSYNEQFF	TGTGCCAGCAGCCAAGATAGGACTCAAAGCTCCTACAATGAGCAGTTCTTC
TRBV5-6	once	TRBD1	TRBJ2-2	CASRWDRGRTGELFF	TGTGCCAGCAGGTGGGACAGGGGGCGAACCGGGGAGCTGTTTTTT
TRBV6-1	.	TRBD1	TRBJ2-6	CASSDGQGNNVLTF	TGTGCCAGCAGTGACGGACAGGGAAACAACGTCCTGACTTTC
TRBV2	.	TRBD1	TRBJ2-7	CAAQILGQANEQYF	TGTGCCGCCCAAATCCTGGGACAGGCTAACGAGCAGTACTTC
TRBV5-1	.	.	TRBJ2-5	CASRDSGVAQETQYF	TGCGCCAGCAGGGACTCAGGGGTTGCCCAAGAGACCCAGTACTTC
TRBV5-4	once	.	TRBJ1-1	CASTDAGRGATEAFF	TGTGCCAGCACCGACGCCGGGCGTGGGGCCACTGAAGCTTTCTTT
TRBV18	.	TRBD2	TRBJ2-7	CASSPGLAGALGGQYF	TGTGCCAGCTCACCAGGACTAGCGGGGGCTTTGGGAGGGCAGTACTTC
TRBV29-1	.	TRBD2	TRBJ2-7	CSVGTSGLYEQYF	TGCAGCGTGGGGACTAGCGGGCTCTACGAGCAGTACTTC
TRBV5-1	.	TRBD1	TRBJ2-7	CASSFETGSSYEQYF	TGCGCCAGCAGCTTTGAGACAGGGAGCTCCTACGAGCAGTACTTC
TRBV5-1	.	TRBD2	TRBJ2-7	CASSQGLAGVISYEQYF	TGCGCCAGCAGCCAGGGACTAGCGGGAGTAATATCTTACGAGCAGTACTTC
TRBV15	.	.	TRBJ1-3	CATSRAGTGNTIYF	TGTGCCACCAGCAGAGCAGGTACTGGAAACACCATATATTTT
TRBV6-6	once	.	TRBJ2-3	CASSYTHASTDTQYF	TGTGCCAGCAGTTACACACACGCTAGCACAGATACGCAGTATTTT
TRBV27	.	TRBD1	TRBJ2-7	CASSTRVTGVISYEQYF	TGTGCCAGCAGTACGAGGGTGACAGGGGTCATCTCCTACGAGCAGTACTTC
TRBV29-1	.	.	TRBJ1-1	CSVGALMNTEAFF	TGCAGCGTTGGGGCTCTAATGAACACTGAAGCTTTCTTT
TRBV4-1	.	TRBD2	TRBJ2-7	CASSQGLAGGAYEQYF	TGCGCCAGCAGCCAAGGACTAGCGGGAGGCGCCTACGAGCAGTACTTC
TRBV7-9	.	.	TRBJ2-7	CASSQTYVLHEQYF	TGTGCCAGCAGCCAAACTTACGTTCTCCACGAGCAGTACTTC
TRBV19	.	.	TRBJ2-3	CATGGTATSTDTQYF	TGTGCCACTGGGGGGACAGCGACTAGCACAGATACGCAGTATTTT
TRBV7-8	few	TRBD1	TRBJ1-2	CASSLLIQGGSNYGYTF	TGTGCCAGCAGCTTATTAATTCAGGGGGGTTCTAACTATGGCTACACCTTC
TRBV30	.	.	TRBJ2-7	CAWSVGRRYEQYF	TGTGCCTGGAGTGTCGGCAGGCGCTACGAGCAGTACTTC
TRBV25-1	.	TRBD2	TRBJ2-5	CASSGGGAGVQETQYF	TGTGCCAGCAGTGGGGGGGGAGCGGGGGTCCAAGAGACCCAGTACTTC
TRBV25-1	.	TRBD2	TRBJ2-1	CASSERRGLGYNEQFF	TGTGCCAGCAGTGAACGTCGAGGACTAGGTTACAATGAGCAGTTCTTC
TRBV15	.	TRBD1	TRBJ1-2	CATSRGGQGQGRSSYTF	TGTGCCACCAGCAGAGGGGGTCAGGGACAGGGCCGTAGCAGCTACACCTTC
TRBV11-2	.	TRBD2	TRBJ2-3	CASSRLATTSTDTQYF	TGTGCCAGCAGCCGACTAGCGACCACTAGCACAGATACGCAGTATTTT
TRBV11-3	once	TRBD2	TRBJ2-1	CASSLASGRNEQFF	TGTGCCAGCAGCTTAGCTAGCGGGAGGAATGAGCAGTTCTTC
TRBV14	.	.	TRBJ2-5	CASSPRLPGTQYF	TGTGCCAGCAGCCCCCGGCTCCCAGGGACCCAGTACTTC
TRBV29-1	.	.	TRBJ1-4	CSVEDGGDEKLFF	TGCAGCGTTGAAGATGGAGGGGATGAAAAACTGTTTTTT
TRBV5-6	once	.	TRBJ1-3	CASSILSGILGNTIYF	TGTGCCAGCAGCATACTCTCAGGGATCCTAGGAAACACCATATATTTT
TRBV27	.	.	TRBJ1-3	CASSLRTETHSGNTIYF	TGTGCCAGCAGTTTACGGACAGAGACCCACTCTGGAAACACCATATATTTT
TRBV29-1	once	.	TRBJ2-3	CSVLRDIADTQYF	TGCAGCGTTCTTCGGGATATCGCAGATACGCAGTATTTT
TRBV5-1	once	.	TRBJ1-1	CASSPGRVGTEAFF	TGCGCCAGCAGCCCGGGGAGGGTGGGCACTGAAGCTTTCTTT
TRBV7-8	.	.	TRBJ2-3	CASSPSTDTQYF	TGTGCCAGCAGCCCCTCCACAGATACGCAGTATTTT